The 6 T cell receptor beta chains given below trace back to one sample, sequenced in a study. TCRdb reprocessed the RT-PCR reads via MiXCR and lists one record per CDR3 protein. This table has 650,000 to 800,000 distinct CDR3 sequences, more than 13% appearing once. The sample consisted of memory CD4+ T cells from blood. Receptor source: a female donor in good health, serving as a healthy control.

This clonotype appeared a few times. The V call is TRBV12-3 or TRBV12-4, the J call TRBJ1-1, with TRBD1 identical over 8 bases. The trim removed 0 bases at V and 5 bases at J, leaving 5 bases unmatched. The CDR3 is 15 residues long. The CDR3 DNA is TGTGCCAGCAGTTTAGCGGACAGGGCGTGGACTGAAGCTTTCTTT. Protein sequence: CASSLADRAWTEAFF.

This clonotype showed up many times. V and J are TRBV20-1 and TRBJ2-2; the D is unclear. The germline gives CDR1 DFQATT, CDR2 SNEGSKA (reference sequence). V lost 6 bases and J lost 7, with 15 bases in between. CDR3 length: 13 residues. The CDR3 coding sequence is TGCAGTGCATGGACCTCTTTTGTCGGGGAGCTGTTTTTT. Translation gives CSAWTSFVGELFF.

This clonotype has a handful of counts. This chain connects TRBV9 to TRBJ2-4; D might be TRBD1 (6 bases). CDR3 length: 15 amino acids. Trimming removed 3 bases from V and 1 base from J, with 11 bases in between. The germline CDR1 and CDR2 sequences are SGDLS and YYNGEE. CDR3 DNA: TGTGCCAGCAGCGAGGGGGTTATGGCCAAAAACATTCAGTACTTC. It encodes CASSEGVMAKNIQYF.

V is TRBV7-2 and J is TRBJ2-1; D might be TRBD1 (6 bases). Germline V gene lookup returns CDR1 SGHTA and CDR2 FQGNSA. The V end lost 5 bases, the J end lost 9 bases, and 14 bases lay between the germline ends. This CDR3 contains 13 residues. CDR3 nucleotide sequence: TGTGCCAGCAGCGATTATGGGGGCGGTGAGCAGTTCTTC. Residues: CASSDYGGGEQFF.

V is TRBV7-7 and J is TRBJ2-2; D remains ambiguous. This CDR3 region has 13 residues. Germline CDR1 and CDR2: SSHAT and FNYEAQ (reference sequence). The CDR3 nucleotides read TGTGCTAGCCTGGACGTGAACACCGGGGAGCTGTTTTTT. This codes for CASLDVNTGELFF.

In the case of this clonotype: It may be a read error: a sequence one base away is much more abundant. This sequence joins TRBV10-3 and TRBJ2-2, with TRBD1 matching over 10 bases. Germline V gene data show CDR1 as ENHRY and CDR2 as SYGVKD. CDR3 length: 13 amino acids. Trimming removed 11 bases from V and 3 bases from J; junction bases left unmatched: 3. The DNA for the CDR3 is TGTGCCCCCGGGACAGGGGACACCGGGGAGCTGTTTTTT. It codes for CAPGTGDTGELFF.